Ten or more counts support the clone carrying this TCR beta chain. Its target is unknown. Ahead of thyroid surgery, no patient had received treatment of any kind. The CDR3 covers 13 residues. The germline CDR1 and CDR2 sequences are MDHEN and SYDVKM. V gave up 9 bases and J gave up 1 base; unmatched junction bases: 4. These data belong to a study of metastatic and nonmetastatic thyroid tumors. Study in general: Repertoire comparison spanned blood and tumor or nodule tissue of malignant and benign thyroid patients. Findings of the study overall: Significantly higher TCR beta diversity was reportedly seen in malignant thyroid tumors than benign nodules, in blood and tumor.

Authors' data handling: The study took CDR3 differences across clinicopathological groups and made a distant-metastasis classifier for papillary thyroid cancer from them. Via MiXCR, TCRdb re-called the PCR reads. TCRdb, not the authors, supplied the V and J calls. The sample consists of tens of thousands of clones, around 15% of them appearing once. The source of this sequence is a female donor with papillary thyroid cancer or a benign thyroid nodule (not recorded which). Some clones in this sample may be carry-over from other donors' samples. Source material: blood. The chain recombines TRBV28 with TRBJ2-7; 9 positions match TRBD1. The CDR3 loop reads CASTQGASYEQYF. In nucleotides, the CDR3 is TGTGCCAGTACACAGGGGGCGTCCTACGAGCAGTACTTC.